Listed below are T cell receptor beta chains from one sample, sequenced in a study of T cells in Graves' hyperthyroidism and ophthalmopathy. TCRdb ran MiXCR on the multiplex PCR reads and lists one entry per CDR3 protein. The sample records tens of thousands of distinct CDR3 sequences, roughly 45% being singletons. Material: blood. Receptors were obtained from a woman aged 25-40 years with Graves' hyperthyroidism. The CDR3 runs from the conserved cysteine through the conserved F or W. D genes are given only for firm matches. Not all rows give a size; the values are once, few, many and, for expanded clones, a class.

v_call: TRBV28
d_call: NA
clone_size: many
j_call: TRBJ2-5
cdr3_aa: CASSFLQTQYF
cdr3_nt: TGTGCCAGCAGTTTTCTGCAGACCCAGTACTTC

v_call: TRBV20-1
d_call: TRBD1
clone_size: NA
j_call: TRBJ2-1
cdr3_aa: CSARMTGTDTQFF
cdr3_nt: TGCAGTGCTAGAATGACAGGGACAGATACGCAGTTCTTC

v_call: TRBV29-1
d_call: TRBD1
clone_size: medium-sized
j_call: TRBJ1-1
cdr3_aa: CSVEVQGGTEAFF
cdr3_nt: TGCAGCGTTGAAGTACAGGGGGGGACTGAAGCTTTCTTT

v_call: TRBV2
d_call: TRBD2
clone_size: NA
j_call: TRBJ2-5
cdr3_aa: CASSVAGGPGQESQYF
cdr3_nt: TGTGCCAGCAGTGTAGCGGGAGGGCCCGGTCAAGAGTCCCAGTACTTC

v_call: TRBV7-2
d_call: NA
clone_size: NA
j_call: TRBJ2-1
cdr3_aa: CASSSRAGNQQFF
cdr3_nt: TGTGCCAGCAGCTCGCGGGCCGGCAATCAGCAGTTCTTC

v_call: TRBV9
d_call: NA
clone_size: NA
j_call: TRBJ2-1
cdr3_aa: CASSGSGANEQFF
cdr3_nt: TGCGCCAGCAGTGGCTCCGGAGCCAATGAGCAGTTCTTC

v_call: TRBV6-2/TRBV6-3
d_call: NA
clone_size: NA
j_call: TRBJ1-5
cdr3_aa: CTSSEGQWNSQPQHF
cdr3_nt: TGTACCAGCAGTGAGGGACAATGGAACAGTCAGCCCCAGCATTTT

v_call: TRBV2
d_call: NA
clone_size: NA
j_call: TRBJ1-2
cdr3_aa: CASSEEQVYGYTF
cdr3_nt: TGTGCCAGCAGTGAAGAACAGGTCTATGGCTACACCTTC

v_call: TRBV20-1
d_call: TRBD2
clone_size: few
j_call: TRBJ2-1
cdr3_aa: CSARSRGLAEDNEQFF
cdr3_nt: TGCAGTGCTAGGTCGAGGGGACTAGCGGAAGACAATGAGCAGTTCTTC

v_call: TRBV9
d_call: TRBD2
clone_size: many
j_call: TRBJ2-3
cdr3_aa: CASSALAGGTDTQYF
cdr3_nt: TGTGCCAGCAGCGCCTTAGCGGGAGGTACAGATACGCAGTATTTT

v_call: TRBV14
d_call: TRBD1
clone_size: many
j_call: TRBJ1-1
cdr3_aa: CASSQFQGVSTEAFF
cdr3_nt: TGTGCCAGCAGCCAATTTCAGGGGGTGAGCACTGAAGCTTTCTTT

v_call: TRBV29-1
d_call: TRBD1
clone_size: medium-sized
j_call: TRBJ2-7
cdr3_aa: CSVEWGTGSFEQYF
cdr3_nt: TGCAGCGTTGAGTGGGGGACAGGGTCGTTCGAGCAGTACTTC

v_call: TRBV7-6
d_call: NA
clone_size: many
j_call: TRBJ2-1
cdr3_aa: CASSLVEGREYNEQFF
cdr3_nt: TGTGCCAGCAGCTTAGTTGAGGGAAGGGAGTACAATGAGCAGTTCTTC

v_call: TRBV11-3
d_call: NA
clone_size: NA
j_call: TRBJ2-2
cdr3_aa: CASSLGLNANTGELFF
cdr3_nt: TGTGCCAGCAGCTTAGGCTTGAACGCGAACACCGGGGAGCTGTTTTTT

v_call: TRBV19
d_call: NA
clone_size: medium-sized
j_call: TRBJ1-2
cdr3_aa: CASKALGESAGYTF
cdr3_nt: TGTGCCAGTAAGGCTCTGGGGGAATCCGCGGGCTACACCTTC

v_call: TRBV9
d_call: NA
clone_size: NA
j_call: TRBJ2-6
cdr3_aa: CASSVQAGANVLTF
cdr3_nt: TGTGCCAGCAGCGTACAGGCTGGGGCCAACGTCCTGACTTTC

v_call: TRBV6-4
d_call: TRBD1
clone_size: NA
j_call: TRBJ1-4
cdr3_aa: CASSAWTGAGEKLLF
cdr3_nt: TGTGCCAGCAGTGCCTGGACAGGGGCCGGGGAAAAGCTGCTTTTT